A selection of T cell receptor beta chains follows, all from one sample in a study of shared clonotypes between healthy human individuals. Clones were read by immunoSEQ multiplex PCR, and TCRdb kept only the in-frame ones, dropping some. The sample includes around 1.1 million clones, 60% to 80% of them seen just once. Sequencing was carried out using memory CD4+ T cells from PBMCs. The receptors derive from a man younger than 35 in good health. Some clones in this sample may be carry-over from other donors' samples. Both conserved end residues are part of each CDR3. D genes are given only for firm matches. Some rows have no size entry. The others give once, few or many, or a class for an expanded clone.

J gene	clone size	V gene	D gene	CDR3 protein	CDR3 DNA
TRBJ1-3	NA	TRBV10-3	NA	CAIRTGSGNTIYF	TGTGCCATTAGGACGGGATCTGGAAACACCATATATTTT
TRBJ2-7	NA	TRBV7-9	TRBD1	CASSPDQGAYHEQYF	TGTGCCAGCAGCCCGGACCAGGGGGCGTACCACGAGCAGTACTTC
TRBJ2-3	once	TRBV9	NA	CASSVSQGGTDTQYF	TGTGCCAGCAGCGTAAGCCAGGGCGGCACAGATACGCAGTATTTT
TRBJ2-4	once	TRBV2	TRBD1	CASTKGQTLAKNIQYF	TGTGCCAGCACCAAGGGACAGACACTAGCCAAAAACATTCAGTACTTC
TRBJ1-5	few	TRBV28	NA	CAGKGTPNQPQHF	TGTGCCGGGAAGGGGACCCCTAATCAGCCCCAGCATTTT
TRBJ2-2	NA	TRBV4-1	TRBD2	CASSHSVLAGGLNTGELFF	TGCGCCAGCAGCCACTCGGTCCTAGCGGGAGGCCTGAACACCGGGGAGCTGTTTTTT
TRBJ1-3	once	TRBV6-5	NA	CASRGTATAGNTIYF	TGTGCCAGCAGGGGTACCGCTACTGCTGGAAACACCATATATTTT
TRBJ1-1	NA	TRBV10-3	NA	CAISEYAGNTEAFF	TGTGCCATCAGTGAGTACGCGGGGAACACTGAAGCTTTCTTT
TRBJ1-5	NA	TRBV29-1	NA	CSVVGQGNQPQHF	TGCAGCGTTGTTGGGCAGGGCAATCAGCCCCAGCATTTT
TRBJ2-2	few	TRBV2	NA	CASSYTENTGELFF	TGTGCCAGCAGTTATACAGAGAACACCGGGGAGCTGTTTTTT
TRBJ1-4	NA	TRBV25-1	NA	CASSDLTVNEKLFF	TGTGCCAGCAGTGATTTAACGGTGAATGAAAAACTGTTTTTT
TRBJ2-6	NA	TRBV7-6	NA	CASSSGPLTSYSGANVLTF	TGTGCCAGCAGCTCAGGACCTTTGACTAGTTACTCTGGGGCCAACGTCCTGACTTTC